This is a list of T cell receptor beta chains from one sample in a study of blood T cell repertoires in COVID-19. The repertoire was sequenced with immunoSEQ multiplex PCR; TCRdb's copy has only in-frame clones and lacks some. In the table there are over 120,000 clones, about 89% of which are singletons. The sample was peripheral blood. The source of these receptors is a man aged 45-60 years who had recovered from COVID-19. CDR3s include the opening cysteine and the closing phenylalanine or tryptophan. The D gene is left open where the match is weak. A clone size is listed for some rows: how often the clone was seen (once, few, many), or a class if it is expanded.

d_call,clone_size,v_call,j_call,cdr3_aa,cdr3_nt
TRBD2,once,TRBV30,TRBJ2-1,CAWSSGPLSGGEFF,TGTGCCTGGAGTTCAGGGCCCTTAAGCGGGGGAGAGTTCTTC
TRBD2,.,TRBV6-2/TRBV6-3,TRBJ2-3,CASSRSGGGADTQYF,TGTGCCAGCAGCCGTTCTGGCGGGGGGGCAGATACGCAGTATTTT
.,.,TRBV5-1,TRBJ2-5,CASSLFAGETQYF,TGCGCCAGCAGCTTGTTCGCAGGGGAGACCCAGTACTTC
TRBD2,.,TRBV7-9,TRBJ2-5,CASSQRGSGEETQYF,TGTGCCAGCAGCCAGCGGGGGAGCGGGGAAGAGACCCAGTACTTC
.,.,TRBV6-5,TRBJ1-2,CASRRRDEGYTF,TGTGCCAGCAGACGGCGGGACGAAGGCTACACCTTC
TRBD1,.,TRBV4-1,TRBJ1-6,CASSQDPGGSYNSPLHF,TGCGCCAGCAGCCAAGATCCAGGGGGCTCCTATAATTCACCCCTCCACTTT
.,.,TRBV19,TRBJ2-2,CASTPDSANTGELFF,TGTGCCAGTACCCCCGACAGCGCGAACACCGGGGAGCTGTTTTTT
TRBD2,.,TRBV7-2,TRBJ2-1,CASSALAGALYNEQFF,TGTGCCAGCAGCGCACTAGCGGGGGCCTTATACAATGAGCAGTTCTTC
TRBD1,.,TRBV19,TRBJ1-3,CATNRGEPGNTIYF,TGTGCCACGAACAGGGGCGAACCTGGAAACACCATATATTTT
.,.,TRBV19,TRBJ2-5,CASKGLRENSETQYF,TGTGCCAGTAAAGGTCTCAGGGAAAACTCCGAGACCCAGTACTTC
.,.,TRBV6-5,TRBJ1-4,CASNLRDSEKLFF,TGTGCCAGCAACCTACGTGACAGTGAAAAACTGTTTTTT
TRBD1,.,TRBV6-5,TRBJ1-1,CASSPRTGSNTEAFF,TGTGCCAGCAGTCCGAGGACAGGGTCGAACACTGAAGCTTTCTTT
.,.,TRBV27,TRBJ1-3,CASRERAGNTIYF,TGTGCCAGCAGGGAGAGGGCTGGAAACACCATATATTTT
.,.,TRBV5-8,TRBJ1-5,CASSPGHMGNQPQHF,TGTGCCAGCAGCCCGGGACACATGGGCAATCAGCCCCAGCATTTT
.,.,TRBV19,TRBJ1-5,CASSKDTGSDQPQHF,TGTGCCAGTAGTAAAGATACAGGGTCTGATCAGCCCCAGCATTTT
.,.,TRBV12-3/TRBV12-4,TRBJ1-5,CASSLGGGQPQHF,TGTGCCAGCAGTTTAGGAGGCGGTCAGCCCCAGCATTTT
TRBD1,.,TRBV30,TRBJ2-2,CAWSVRDRGFGGELFF,TGTGCCTGGAGTGTACGGGACAGGGGGTTTGGCGGGGAGCTGTTTTTT
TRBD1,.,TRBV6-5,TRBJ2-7,CASSPRTGVGEQYF,TGTGCCAGCAGCCCCCGGACAGGGGTTGGCGAGCAGTACTTC
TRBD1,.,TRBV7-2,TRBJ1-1,CASSLQDRMDTEAFF,TGTGCCAGCAGCTTGCAGGACAGGATGGACACTGAAGCTTTCTTT
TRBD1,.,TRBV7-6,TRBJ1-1,CASSPRTGGIEAFF,TGTGCCAGCAGCCCCCGGACAGGGGGCATTGAAGCTTTCTTT
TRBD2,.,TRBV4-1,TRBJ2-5,CASSQLGLALETQYF,TGCGCCAGCAGCCAGCTCGGACTAGCGTTGGAGACCCAGTACTTC
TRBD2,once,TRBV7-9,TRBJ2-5,CASSLRRLALQETQYF,TGTGCCAGCAGCTTACGGCGACTAGCGTTACAAGAGACCCAGTACTTC
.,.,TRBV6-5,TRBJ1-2,CASSYQTGNYGYTF,TGTGCCAGCAGTTATCAGACAGGAAACTATGGCTACACCTTC
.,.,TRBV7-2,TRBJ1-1,CASTSHGQPTEAFF,TGTGCCAGCACCTCCCACGGACAGCCCACTGAAGCTTTCTTT
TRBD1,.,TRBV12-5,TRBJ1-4,CASGLEGQGGEKLFF,TGTGCTAGTGGTTTGGAGGGACAGGGGGGTGAAAAACTGTTTTTT
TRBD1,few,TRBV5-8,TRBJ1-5,CASSPGTGVHQPQHF,TGTGCCAGCAGCCCCGGGACAGGGGTGCATCAGCCCCAGCATTTT
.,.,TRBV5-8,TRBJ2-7,CASSRYTGTYEQYF,TGTGCCAGCAGCAGATATACCGGGACCTACGAGCAGTACTTC
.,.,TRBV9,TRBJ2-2,CASSVAGEQNTGELFF,TGTGCCAGCAGCGTAGCGGGGGAACAGAACACCGGGGAGCTGTTTTTT
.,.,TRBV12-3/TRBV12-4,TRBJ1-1,CASSPSRGTEAFF,TGTGCCAGCAGTCCCTCCCGGGGTACTGAAGCTTTCTTT
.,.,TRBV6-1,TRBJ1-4,CASSDPSGATNEKLFF,TGTGCCAGCAGTGATCCCTCAGGGGCCACTAATGAAAAACTGTTTTTT
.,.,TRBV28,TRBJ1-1,CASSGPLNTEAFF,TGTGCCAGCAGTGGCCCCTTGAACACTGAAGCTTTCTTT
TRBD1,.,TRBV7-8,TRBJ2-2,CASSLVRDRADTGELFF,TGTGCCAGCAGCTTAGTCCGGGACAGGGCCGACACCGGGGAGCTGTTTTTT
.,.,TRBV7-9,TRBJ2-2,CASSFGGLGTGELFF,TGTGCCAGCAGCTTCGGAGGGTTGGGCACCGGGGAGCTGTTTTTT
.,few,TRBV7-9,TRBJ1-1,CASSRGMSTEAFF,TGTGCCAGCAGCCGGGGGATGAGCACTGAAGCTTTCTTT
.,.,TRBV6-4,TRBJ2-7,CASSDSTVTYETLTYEQYF,TGTGCCAGCAGTGACTCGACAGTCACTTATGAAACTCTCACCTACGAGCAGTACTTC
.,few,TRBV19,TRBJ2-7,CASSSYSVNEQYF,TGTGCCAGTAGTTCCTACTCGGTTAACGAGCAGTACTTC
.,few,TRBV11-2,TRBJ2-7,CASSLGVDLSGQQYF,TGTGCCAGCAGCTTAGGGGTGGACCTCAGCGGCCAGCAGTACTTC
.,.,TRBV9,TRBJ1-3,CASSVDWSSGNTIYF,TGTGCCAGCAGCGTAGACTGGAGCTCTGGAAACACCATATATTTT